This T cell receptor beta chain was sequenced for a study of blood T cell repertoires in COVID-19. As for the study in general: The United States, Italy and Spain provided the acute and convalescent COVID-19 samples. Sample material is recorded as cDNA or gDNA derived from T cells, B-cell-depleted T cells, or PBMCs.

Original handling: By means of reference gene primer amplification, nucleated cell counts were estimated. Some clones are missing from TCRdb's copy, which holds only in-frame ones; the method was immunoSEQ multiplex PCR. V, J and clone size were drawn from that table, and D and trimming were deduced from the DNA. Of about 94,000 clones in the sample, about 90% are singletons; the top ten hold roughly 6.8%. The CDR3 length is 15 residues. The J segment lost 12 bases and the V segment lost 4 bases, leaving 11 bases of the junction unmatched. The germline V gene has CDR1 MNHEY and CDR2 SMNVEV (reference sequence).

The rearrangement joins TRBV27 to TRBJ1-6, with 8 bases that match TRBD1. Specimen: peripheral blood. This receptor was obtained from a human donor with acute or convalescent COVID-19. The donor label of this sample is uncertain. The CDR3 loop reads CASSSDRDLSLPLHF. Here the CDR3 DNA reads TGTGCCAGCAGTTCGGACAGGGACCTTTCTCTACCCCTCCACTTT.